Given below is one TCR beta chain in context. This table comes from immunoSEQ multiplex PCR, and its TCRdb copy is limited to in-frame clones, with some not included. The table has 2,500 to 3,500 clones, around four fifths seen once. The data were taken from a study of ipilimumab plus nivolumab after autologous stem cell transplantation. Germline V lookup: CDR1 MNHNY, CDR2 SVGAGI (reference sequence). Losses at the gene ends were 2 bases for V and 0 bases for J; bases not matched to a gene: 1. The CDR3 runs to 15 residues. Patients got ipilimumab 1 mg/kg beginning 14 to 28 days post-transplant. The sample here was PBMCs, taken in a trial of ipilimumab plus nivolumab as post-transplant consolidation. This receptor was taken from a male donor with multiple myeloma. The chain joins TRBV6-6 to TRBJ2-1; 7 bases agree with TRBD1. The CDR3 nucleotides are TGTGCCAGCAGTTACAGGGGGCTCTCCTACAATGAGCAGTTCTTC. Translation: CASSYRGLSYNEQFF.